The T cell receptor (beta chain) described here comes from a study of T cell changes during pregnancy in multiple sclerosis. Profiling relied on immunoSEQ multiplex PCR, and the TCRdb table lists in-frame clones only, not all of them. The table lists about 110,000 clones, roughly nine tenths of them singletons, with less than 2% in the top ten. This CDR3 is 14 amino acids long. V lost 0 bases, J lost 5 bases, and 8 bases lay in between. CDR1 GTSNPN and CDR2 SVGIG come from the germline V gene (reference sequence). This TCR was recovered from a female donor with multiple sclerosis, enrolled in a pregnancy study. V gene TRBV30 combines with J gene TRBJ1-6; D not certain. Source: peripheral blood, taken in the third trimester of pregnancy. The CDR3 region is CAWSVSRDNSPLHF. CDR3 nucleotide sequence: TGTGCCTGGAGTGTGAGTCGGGATAATTCACCCCTCCACTTT.